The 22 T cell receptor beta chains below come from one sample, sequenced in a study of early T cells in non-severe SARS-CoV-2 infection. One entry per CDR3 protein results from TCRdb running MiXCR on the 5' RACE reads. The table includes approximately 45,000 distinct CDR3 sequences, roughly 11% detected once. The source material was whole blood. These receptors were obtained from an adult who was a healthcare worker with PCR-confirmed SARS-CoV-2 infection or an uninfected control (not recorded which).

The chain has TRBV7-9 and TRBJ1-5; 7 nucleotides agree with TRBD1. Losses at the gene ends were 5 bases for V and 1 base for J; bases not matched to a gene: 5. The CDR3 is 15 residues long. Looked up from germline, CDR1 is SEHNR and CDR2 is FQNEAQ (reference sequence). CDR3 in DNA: TGTGCCAGCAGCCAACAGGGGAGCAGCAATCAGCCCCAGCATTTT. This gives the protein CASSQQGSSNQPQHF.

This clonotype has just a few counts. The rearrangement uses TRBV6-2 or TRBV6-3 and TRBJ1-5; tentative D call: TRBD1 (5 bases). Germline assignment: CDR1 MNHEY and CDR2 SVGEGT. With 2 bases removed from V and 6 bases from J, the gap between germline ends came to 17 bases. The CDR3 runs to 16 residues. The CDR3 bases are TGTGCCAGCAGTTACGGGGCAGTTAATAGGATTCAGCCCCAGCATTTT. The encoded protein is CASSYGAVNRIQPQHF.

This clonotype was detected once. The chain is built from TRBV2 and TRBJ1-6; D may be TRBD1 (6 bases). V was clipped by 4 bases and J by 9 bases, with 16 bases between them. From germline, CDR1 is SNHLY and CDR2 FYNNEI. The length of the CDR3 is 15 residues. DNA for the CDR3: TGTGCCAGCAGTGGACAACAGGGCCCGACTTCACCCCTCCACTTT. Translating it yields CASSGQQGPTSPLHF.

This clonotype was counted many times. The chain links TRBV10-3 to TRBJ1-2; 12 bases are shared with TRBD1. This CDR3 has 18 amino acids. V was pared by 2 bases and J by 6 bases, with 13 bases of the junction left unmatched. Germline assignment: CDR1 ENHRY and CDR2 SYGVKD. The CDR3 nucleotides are TGTGCCATCAGTGAGCGAACCGCCGGGACAGGGGGCAGGGATGGCTACACCTTC. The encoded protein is CAISERTAGTGGRDGYTF.

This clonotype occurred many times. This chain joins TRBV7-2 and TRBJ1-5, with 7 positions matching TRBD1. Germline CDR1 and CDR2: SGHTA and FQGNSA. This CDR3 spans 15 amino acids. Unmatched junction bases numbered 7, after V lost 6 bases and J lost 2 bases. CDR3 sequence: CASSLTGLGNQPQHF. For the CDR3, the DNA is TGTGCCAGCAGTCTGACAGGGTTAGGCAATCAGCCCCAGCATTTT.

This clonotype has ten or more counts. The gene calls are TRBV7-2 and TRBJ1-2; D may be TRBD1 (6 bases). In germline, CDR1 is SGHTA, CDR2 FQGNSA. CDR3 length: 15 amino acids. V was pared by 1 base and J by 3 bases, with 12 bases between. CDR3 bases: TGTGCCAGCAGCTTAGGGCAGGGGCCATACTATGGCTACACCTTC. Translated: CASSLGQGPYYGYTF.

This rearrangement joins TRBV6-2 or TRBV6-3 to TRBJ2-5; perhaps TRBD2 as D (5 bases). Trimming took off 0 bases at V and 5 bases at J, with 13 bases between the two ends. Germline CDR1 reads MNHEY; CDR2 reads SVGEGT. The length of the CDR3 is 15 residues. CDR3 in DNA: TGTGCCAGCAGTTACTCAGGGCCGGGGTCGGAGACCCAGTACTTC. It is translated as CASSYSGPGSETQYF.

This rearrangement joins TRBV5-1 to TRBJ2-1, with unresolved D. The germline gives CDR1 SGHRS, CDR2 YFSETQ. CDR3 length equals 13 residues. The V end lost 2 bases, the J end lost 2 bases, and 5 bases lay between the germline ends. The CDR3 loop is CASSFDPYNEQFF. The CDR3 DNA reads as TGCGCCAGCAGCTTTGACCCCTACAATGAGCAGTTCTTC.

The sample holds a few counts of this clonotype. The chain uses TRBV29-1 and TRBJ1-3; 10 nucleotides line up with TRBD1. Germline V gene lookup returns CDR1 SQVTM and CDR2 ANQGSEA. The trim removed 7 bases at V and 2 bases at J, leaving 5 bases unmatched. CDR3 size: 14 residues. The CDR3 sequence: CSARQGAAGNTIYF. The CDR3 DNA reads TGCAGCGCTAGACAGGGGGCTGCTGGAAACACCATATATTTT.

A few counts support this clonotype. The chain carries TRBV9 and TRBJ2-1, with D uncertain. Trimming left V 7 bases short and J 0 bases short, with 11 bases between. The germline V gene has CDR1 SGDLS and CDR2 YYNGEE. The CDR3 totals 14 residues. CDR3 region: CASVGDSSYNEQFF. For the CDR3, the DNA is TGTGCCAGCGTCGGCGATAGCTCCTACAATGAGCAGTTCTTC. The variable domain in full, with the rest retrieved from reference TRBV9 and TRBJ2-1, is DSGVTQTPKHLITATGQRVTLRCSPRSGDLSVYWYQQSLDQGLQFLIQYYNGEERAKGNILERFSAQQFPDLHSELNLSSLELGDSALYFCASVGDSSYNEQFFGPGTRLTVL.

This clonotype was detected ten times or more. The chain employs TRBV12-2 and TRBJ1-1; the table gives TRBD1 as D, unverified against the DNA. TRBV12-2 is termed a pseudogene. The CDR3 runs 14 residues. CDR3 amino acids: CASRLTGGNTEAFF. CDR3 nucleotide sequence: TGTGCAAGTCGCTTAACAGGGGGCAACACTGAAGCTTTCTTT.

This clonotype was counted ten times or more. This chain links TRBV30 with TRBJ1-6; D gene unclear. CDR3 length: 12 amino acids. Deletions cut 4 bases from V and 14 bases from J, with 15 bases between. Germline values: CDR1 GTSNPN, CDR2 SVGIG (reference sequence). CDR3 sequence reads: CAWTKTRYTLHF. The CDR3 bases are TGTGCCTGGACCAAAACCCGGTACACCCTCCACTTT.

The CDR3 DNA is TGCAGCGTTTGGACAGCCGGGGAGCTGTTTTTT. Its protein product is CSVWTAGELFF. This chain joins TRBV29-1 and TRBJ2-2; possible D gene TRBD1, 6 bases. This CDR3 is built from 11 residues. The germline V and J ends were trimmed by 5 bases and 6 bases, with 7 bases remaining between them. Per germline, CDR1 SQVTM and CDR2 ANQGSEA.

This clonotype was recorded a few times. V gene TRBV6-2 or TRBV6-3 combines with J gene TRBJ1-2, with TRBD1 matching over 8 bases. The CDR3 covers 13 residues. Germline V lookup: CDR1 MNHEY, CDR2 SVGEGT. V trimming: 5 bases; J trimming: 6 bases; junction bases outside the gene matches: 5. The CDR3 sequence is CASSRQGMDGYTF. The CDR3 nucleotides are TGTGCCAGCAGTCGACAGGGGATGGATGGCTACACCTTC.

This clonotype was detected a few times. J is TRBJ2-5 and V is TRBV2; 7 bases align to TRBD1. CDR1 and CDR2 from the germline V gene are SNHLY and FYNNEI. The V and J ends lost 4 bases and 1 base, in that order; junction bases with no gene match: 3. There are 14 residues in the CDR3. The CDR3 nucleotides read TGTGCCAGCAGTGGACAGGGCCTCCAAGAGACCCAGTACTTC. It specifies CASSGQGLQETQYF.

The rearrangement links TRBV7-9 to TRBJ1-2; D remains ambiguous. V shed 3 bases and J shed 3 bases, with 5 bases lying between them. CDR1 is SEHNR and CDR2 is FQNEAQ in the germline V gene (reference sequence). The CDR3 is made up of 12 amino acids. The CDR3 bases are TGTGCCAGCAGCTTGTTAGACTATGGCTACACCTTC. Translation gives CASSLLDYGYTF.

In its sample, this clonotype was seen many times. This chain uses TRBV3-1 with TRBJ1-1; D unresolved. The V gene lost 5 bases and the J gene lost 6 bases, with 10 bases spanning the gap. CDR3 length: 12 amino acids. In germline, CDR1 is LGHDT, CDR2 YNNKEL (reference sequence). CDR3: CASSSGWAEAFF. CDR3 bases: TGTGCCAGCAGCTCGGGGTGGGCTGAAGCTTTCTTT.

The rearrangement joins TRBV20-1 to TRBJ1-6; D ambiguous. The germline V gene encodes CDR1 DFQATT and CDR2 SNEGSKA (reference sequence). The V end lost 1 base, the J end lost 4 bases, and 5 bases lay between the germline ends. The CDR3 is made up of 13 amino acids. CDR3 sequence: CSARAPYNSPLHF. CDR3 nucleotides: TGCAGTGCTAGAGCACCGTATAATTCACCCCTCCACTTT.

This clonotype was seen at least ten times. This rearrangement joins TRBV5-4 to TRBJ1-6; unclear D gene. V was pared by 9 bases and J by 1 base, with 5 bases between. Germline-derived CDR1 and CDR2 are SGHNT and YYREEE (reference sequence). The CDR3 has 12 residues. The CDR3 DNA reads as TGTGCCACGGGTTCCTATAATTCACCCCTCCACTTT. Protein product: CATGSYNSPLHF.

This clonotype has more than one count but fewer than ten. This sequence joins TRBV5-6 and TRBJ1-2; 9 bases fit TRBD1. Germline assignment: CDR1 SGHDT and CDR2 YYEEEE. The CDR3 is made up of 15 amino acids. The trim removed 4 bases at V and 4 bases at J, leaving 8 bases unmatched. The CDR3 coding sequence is TGTGCCAGCAGCCAGAACAGGGGGCGCAGCTATGGCTACACCTTC. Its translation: CASSQNRGRSYGYTF.

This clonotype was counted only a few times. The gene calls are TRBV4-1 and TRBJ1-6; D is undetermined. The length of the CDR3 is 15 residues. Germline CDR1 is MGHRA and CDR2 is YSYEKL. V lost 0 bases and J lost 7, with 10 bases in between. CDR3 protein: CASSQEGGRNSPLHF. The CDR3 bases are TGCGCCAGCAGCCAAGAGGGAGGAAGGAATTCACCCCTCCACTTT.

The CDR3 region is CASSHSTGPEKLFF. The CDR3 DNA reads TGCGCCAGCAGCCATTCGACAGGCCCCGAAAAACTGTTTTTT. The V gene is TRBV4-3, the J gene TRBJ1-4, with D possibly being TRBD1 (6 bases). V lost 3 bases, J lost 8 bases, and 13 bases lay in between. The CDR3 extends over 14 amino acids. CDR1 LGHNA and CDR2 YSLEER come from the germline V gene.